This T cell receptor beta chain derives from a study of T cell responses to AZD1222 COVID-19 vaccine. Study-level information: Pooled in the analysis were second doses at about 4 or about 12 weeks. Study observations and caveats: Spike regions recognized by vaccine-associated CD4 TCRs spanned the protein, led by 160-218 and 743-854. Seropositive AZD1222 recipients at baseline numbered only five to seven. Clonal diversity was possibly underestimated, and white British individuals and females predominated among donors.

Generated by immunoSEQ multiplex PCR, the TCRdb table keeps only in-frame clones and is missing some. Here the sample spans about 100,000 clones, approximately 87% being singletons. Remarks on this clone: Antigen unknown.

In germline, CDR1 is SGHRS, CDR2 YFSETQ. The J segment lost 1 base and the V segment lost 2 bases, leaving 0 bases of the junction unmatched. The CDR3 totals 14 residues. The starting material was peripheral blood, obtained on day 0 of AZD1222 vaccination. The clonotype was recovered from an adult in good health. The chain combines TRBV5-1 with TRBJ2-3, with 8 positions matching TRBD2. The CDR3 reads CASSLAGGTDTQYF. The CDR3 bases are TGCGCCAGCAGCTTAGCGGGGGGCACAGATACGCAGTATTTT.